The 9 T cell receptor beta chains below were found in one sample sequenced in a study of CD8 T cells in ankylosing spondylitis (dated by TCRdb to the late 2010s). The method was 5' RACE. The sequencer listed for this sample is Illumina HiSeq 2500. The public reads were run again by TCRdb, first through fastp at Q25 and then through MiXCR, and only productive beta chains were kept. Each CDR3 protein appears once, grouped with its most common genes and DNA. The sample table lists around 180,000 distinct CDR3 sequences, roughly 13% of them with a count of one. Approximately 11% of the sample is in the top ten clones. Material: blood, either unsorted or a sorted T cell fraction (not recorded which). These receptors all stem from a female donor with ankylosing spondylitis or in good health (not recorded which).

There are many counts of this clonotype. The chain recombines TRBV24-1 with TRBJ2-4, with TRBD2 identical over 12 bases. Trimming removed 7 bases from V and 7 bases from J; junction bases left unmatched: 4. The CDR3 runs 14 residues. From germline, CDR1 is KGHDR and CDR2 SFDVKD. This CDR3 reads CATSTGTSGNIQYF. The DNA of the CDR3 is TGTGCCACCAGCACAGGGACTAGCGGGAACATTCAGTACTTC.

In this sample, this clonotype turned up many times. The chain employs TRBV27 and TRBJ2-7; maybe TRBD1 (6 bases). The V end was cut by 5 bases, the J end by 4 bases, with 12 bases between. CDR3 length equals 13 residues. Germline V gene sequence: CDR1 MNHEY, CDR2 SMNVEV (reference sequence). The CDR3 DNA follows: TGTGCCAGCAGTACGCGGCAGGGGTACGAGCAGTACTTC. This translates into CASSTRQGYEQYF.

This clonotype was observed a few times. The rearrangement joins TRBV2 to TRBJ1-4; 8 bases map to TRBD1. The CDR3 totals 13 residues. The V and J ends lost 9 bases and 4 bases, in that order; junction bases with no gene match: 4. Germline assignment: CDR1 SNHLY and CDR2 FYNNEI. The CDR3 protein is CASSGQVNEKLFF. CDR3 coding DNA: TGTGCCAGTTCGGGACAGGTTAATGAAAAACTGTTTTTT.

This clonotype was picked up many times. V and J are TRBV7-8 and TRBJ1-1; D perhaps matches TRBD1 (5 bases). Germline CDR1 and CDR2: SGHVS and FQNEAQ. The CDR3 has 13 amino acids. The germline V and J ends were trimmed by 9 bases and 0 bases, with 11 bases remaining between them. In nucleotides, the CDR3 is TGTGCCAGTTCCCGGGACGTGAACACTGAAGCTTTCTTT. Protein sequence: CASSRDVNTEAFF.

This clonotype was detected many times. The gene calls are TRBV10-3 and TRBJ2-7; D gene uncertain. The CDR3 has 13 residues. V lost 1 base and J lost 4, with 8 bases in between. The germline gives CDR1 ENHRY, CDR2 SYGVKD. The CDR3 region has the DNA TGTGCCATCAGTGAGTTTGTGGGGTACGAGCAGTACTTC. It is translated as CAISEFVGYEQYF.

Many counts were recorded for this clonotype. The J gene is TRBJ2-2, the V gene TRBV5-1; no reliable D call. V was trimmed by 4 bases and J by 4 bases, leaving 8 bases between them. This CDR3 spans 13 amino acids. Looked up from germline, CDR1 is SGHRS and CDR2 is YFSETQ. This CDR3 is CASSVDATGELFF. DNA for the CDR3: TGCGCCAGCAGCGTGGATGCCACCGGGGAGCTGTTTTTT.

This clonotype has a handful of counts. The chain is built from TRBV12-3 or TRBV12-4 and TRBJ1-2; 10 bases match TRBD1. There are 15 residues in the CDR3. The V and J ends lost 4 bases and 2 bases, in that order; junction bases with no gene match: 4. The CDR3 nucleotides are TGTGCCAGCAGTTGGGGACAGGGGTTGAACTATGGCTACACCTTC. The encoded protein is CASSWGQGLNYGYTF.

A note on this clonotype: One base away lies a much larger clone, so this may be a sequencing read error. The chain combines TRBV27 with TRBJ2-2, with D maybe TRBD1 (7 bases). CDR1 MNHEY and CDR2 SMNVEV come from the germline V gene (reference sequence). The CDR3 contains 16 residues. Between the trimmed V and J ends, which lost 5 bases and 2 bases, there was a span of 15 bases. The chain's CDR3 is CASSEGGQFNTGELFF. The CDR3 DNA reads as TGTGCCAGCAGTGAGGGGGGACAGTTTAACACCGGGGAGCTGTTTTTT.

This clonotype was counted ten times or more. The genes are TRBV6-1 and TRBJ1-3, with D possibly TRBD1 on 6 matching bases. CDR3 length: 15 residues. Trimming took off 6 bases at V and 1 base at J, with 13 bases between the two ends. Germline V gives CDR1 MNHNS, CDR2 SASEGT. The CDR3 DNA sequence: TGTGCCAGCAGCTTGACAGGCCGTTCTGGAAACACCATATATTTT. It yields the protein CASSLTGRSGNTIYF.